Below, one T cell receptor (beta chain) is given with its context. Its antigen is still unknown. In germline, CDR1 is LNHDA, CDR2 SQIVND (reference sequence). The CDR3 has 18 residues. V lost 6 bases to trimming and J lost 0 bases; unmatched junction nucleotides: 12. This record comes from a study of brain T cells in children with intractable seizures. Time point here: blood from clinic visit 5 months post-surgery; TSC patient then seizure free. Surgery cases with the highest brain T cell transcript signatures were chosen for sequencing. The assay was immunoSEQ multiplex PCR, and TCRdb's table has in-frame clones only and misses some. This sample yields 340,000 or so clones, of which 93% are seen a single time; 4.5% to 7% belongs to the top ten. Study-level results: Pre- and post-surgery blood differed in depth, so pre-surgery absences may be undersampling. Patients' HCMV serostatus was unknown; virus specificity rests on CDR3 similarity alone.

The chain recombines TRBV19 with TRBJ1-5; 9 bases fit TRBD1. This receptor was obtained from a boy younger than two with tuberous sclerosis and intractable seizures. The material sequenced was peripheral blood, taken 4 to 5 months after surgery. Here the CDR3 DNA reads TGTGCCAGTAGCCCGATGGGACAGGGATACAATAGCAATCAGCCCCAGCATTTT. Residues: CASSPMGQGYNSNQPQHF.